A selection of T cell receptor beta chains follows, all from one sample in a study of blood T cell repertoires in COVID-19. Profiling relied on immunoSEQ multiplex PCR, and the TCRdb table lists in-frame clones only, not all of them. This table has some 130,000 clones, 84% appearing once. The sequencing input was peripheral blood. These receptors were collected from a human donor in a cohort sampled during active COVID-19. CDR3s include the opening cysteine and the closing phenylalanine or tryptophan. D genes are given only for firm matches. A clone size is listed for some rows: how often the clone was seen (once, few, many), or a class if it is expanded.

clone_size	v_call	j_call	d_call	cdr3_nt	cdr3_aa
NA	TRBV5-8	TRBJ2-6	NA	TGTGCCAGCAGCATAGGGACAACTGGGGCCAACGTCCTGACTTTC	CASSIGTTGANVLTF
NA	TRBV9	TRBJ2-3	TRBD1	TGTGCCAGCAGCGTAGTTCAGGGGGCCACAGATACGCAGTATTTT	CASSVVQGATDTQYF
few	TRBV7-8	TRBJ2-5	NA	TGTGCCAGCAGCTTAGATTCCGGAGTTCAAGAGACCCAGTACTTC	CASSLDSGVQETQYF
NA	TRBV25-1	TRBJ2-1	NA	TGTGCCAGCGGTCGCGGAAATGAGCAGTTCTTC	CASGRGNEQFF
NA	TRBV27	TRBJ1-2	TRBD1	TGTGCCAGCAAGACAGGGTCCCGTGGCTACACCTTC	CASKTGSRGYTF
NA	TRBV3-1/TRBV3-2	TRBJ1-2	NA	TGTGCCAGCAGCGAAGGAACAGGGCTTGGCTACACCTTC	CASSEGTGLGYTF
NA	TRBV28	TRBJ1-1	NA	TGTGCCAGCAGCCCTGTATCGGTGAACACTGAAGCTTTCTTT	CASSPVSVNTEAFF
few	TRBV7-2	TRBJ1-6	TRBD1	TGTGCCAGCAGCTTAGAGGGACAGGGGGTACCCCTCCACTTT	CASSLEGQGVPLHF
NA	TRBV9	TRBJ1-2	TRBD1	TGTGCCAGCAGCGGGCGACAGGGCCGTTATGGCTACACCTTC	CASSGRQGRYGYTF
NA	TRBV7-2	TRBJ2-2	TRBD2	TGTGCCAGCAGCTTCCCGCTAGCGGGAGGGCCCGGGGAGCTGTTTTTT	CASSFPLAGGPGELFF
NA	TRBV6-6	TRBJ1-4	NA	TGTGCCAGCAGTTACCCTCCAACTAATGAAAAACTGTTTTTT	CASSYPPTNEKLFF
NA	TRBV29-1	TRBJ2-3	NA	TGCAGCGCCAACCCCGGGGGAGATACGCAGTATTTT	CSANPGGDTQYF
NA	TRBV5-4	TRBJ1-2	NA	TGTGCCAGCAGCTTGGAGACAGGTGTCGGCTACACCTTC	CASSLETGVGYTF
NA	TRBV11-3	TRBJ2-1	NA	TGTGCCAGCAGCTTAGAAGGGGCTTCAGGAAATGAGCAGTTCTTC	CASSLEGASGNEQFF
NA	TRBV11-2	TRBJ1-6	NA	TGTGCCAGCAGCTTAGGGAGCTCCTATAATTCACCCCTCCACTTT	CASSLGSSYNSPLHF
NA	TRBV2	TRBJ2-3	NA	TGTGCCAGCAAAGCCGTTAGGCTAGCGACAGATACGCAGTATTTT	CASKAVRLATDTQYF
NA	TRBV9	TRBJ1-5	TRBD1	TGTGCCAGCGGGACAGGGGCCCTTAGCAATCAGCCCCAGCATTTT	CASGTGALSNQPQHF
NA	TRBV7-8	TRBJ2-1	TRBD2	TGTGCCAGCAGCTCTAGCGGGATCGACGACAGTGAGCAGTTCTTC	CASSSSGIDDSEQFF
NA	TRBV5-1	TRBJ2-2	NA	TGCGCCAGCAGCTTGGCCGAAGGGGCGACCGGGGAGCTGTTTTTT	CASSLAEGATGELFF
NA	TRBV7-2	TRBJ1-2	TRBD1	TGTGCCAGCAGCCCTACAGGGGGCAGATATGGCTACACCTTC	CASSPTGGRYGYTF
NA	TRBV11-3	TRBJ2-2	TRBD1	TGTGCCAGCAGCCGAGGACAGGGCAACACCGGGGAGCTGTTTTTT	CASSRGQGNTGELFF
NA	TRBV10-2	TRBJ2-1	TRBD2	TGCGCCAGCAGTCCGACTAGCGGGGAATACAATGAGCAGTTCTTC	CASSPTSGEYNEQFF
NA	TRBV19	TRBJ1-5	NA	TGTGCCAGTAGTAGTTCCCTATCGATAATTCCTGCGGGTCAGCCCCAGCATTTT	CASSSSLSIIPAGQPQHF
NA	TRBV9	TRBJ1-6	TRBD1	TGTGCCAGCAGCCGATTGATGGGACAGGACAATTCACCCCTCCACTTT	CASSRLMGQDNSPLHF
NA	TRBV7-2	TRBJ1-3	NA	TGTGCCAGCAGCTTAGCGAGCGGACAGCGCTCTGGAAACACCATATATTTT	CASSLASGQRSGNTIYF
once	TRBV7-2	TRBJ2-7	NA	TGTGCCAGCAGCTTAGGGCGGCAGTACGAGCAGTACTTC	CASSLGRQYEQYF
NA	TRBV21-1	TRBJ2-5	NA	TGTGCCAGCAGCAAAGGAGGGAGGCAGGATCATCGGAGCGGGGAGACCCAGTACTTC	CASSKGGRQDHRSGETQYF
once	TRBV4-3	TRBJ2-3	TRBD1	TGCGCCAGCAGCCCAACAGGGGGCCGGACAGATACGCAGTATTTT	CASSPTGGRTDTQYF
NA	TRBV7-9	TRBJ2-7	TRBD1	TGTGCCAGCAGCTTATCCGGGACAGGGGGAAGAGAGCAGTACTTC	CASSLSGTGGREQYF
NA	TRBV21-1	TRBJ1-6	NA	TGTGCCAGCAGCAAGGACGACAGGGATTATTCACCCCTCCACTTT	CASSKDDRDYSPLHF
NA	TRBV18	TRBJ2-1	TRBD2	TGTGCCAGCTCACCAGGACTAGCGGGATACAATGAGCAGTTCTTC	CASSPGLAGYNEQFF
NA	TRBV4-1	TRBJ1-1	NA	TGCGCCAGCAGCATACGCCCGGAGGGCACTGAAGCTTTCTTT	CASSIRPEGTEAFF
NA	TRBV6-5	TRBJ1-5	NA	TGTGCCAGCAGTTATTCGCGGGGAGGGCATCAGCCCCAGCATTTT	CASSYSRGGHQPQHF
many	TRBV11-2	TRBJ2-1	NA	TGTGCCAGCAGCTTAGGGGGGGTTAGCAATGAGCAGTTCTTC	CASSLGGVSNEQFF
NA	TRBV19	TRBJ1-2	TRBD1	TGTGCCAGTACCAGGGACAGCCGAGACAACTATGGCTACACCTTC	CASTRDSRDNYGYTF
NA	TRBV29-1	TRBJ2-4	NA	TGCAGCGTTTCCCTGAACGCGGCTCCGGCCAAAAACATTCAGTACTTC	CSVSLNAAPAKNIQYF
NA	TRBV27	TRBJ2-7	NA	TGTGCCAGCAGTCAACATAGGGGTTACTCCTACGAGCAGTACTTC	CASSQHRGYSYEQYF
NA	TRBV11-2	TRBJ2-5	TRBD1	TGTGCCAGCAGCCTGGACAGGGCCGAGACCCAGTACTTC	CASSLDRAETQYF
NA	TRBV5-5	TRBJ2-6	NA	TGTGCCAGCAGCTTGGACGGGTCTGTCTCTGGGGCCAACGTCCTGACTTTC	CASSLDGSVSGANVLTF
few	TRBV9	TRBJ1-4	TRBD1	TGTGCCAGCAGCCTCGGGACAGATCGAACGGAAAAACTGTTTTTT	CASSLGTDRTEKLFF
few	TRBV4-1	TRBJ1-2	NA	TGCGCCAGCGGGGTTGAGACAGGAACTAACTATGGCTACACCTTC	CASGVETGTNYGYTF
NA	TRBV7-9	TRBJ1-1	TRBD1	TGTGCCAGCAGCCCAGGACAGGGCGCAGGCACTGAAGCTTTCTTT	CASSPGQGAGTEAFF
NA	TRBV24-1	TRBJ2-1	NA	TGTGCCACCAGTGATTTTCAACAGAAGCAGTTCTTC	CATSDFQQKQFF
NA	TRBV2	TRBJ2-5	TRBD1	TGTGCCAGCAGTGTGGGACAGCGAGAGACCCAGTACTTC	CASSVGQRETQYF
NA	TRBV7-3	TRBJ2-2	NA	TGTGCCAGCAGTTTAAACGCGGGTCTGAACACCGGGGAGCTGTTTTTT	CASSLNAGLNTGELFF